A single T cell receptor (beta chain) is shown here with its context. TCRdb's copy holds only in-frame clones and misses some; the assay was immunoSEQ multiplex PCR. The data contain around 200,000 clones, around four fifths of them singletons. These data are taken from a study of blood T cell repertoires in COVID-19. The wider study: From the United States, Italy and Spain came samples of acute and convalescent COVID-19.

Germline V lookup: CDR1 MGHRA, CDR2 YSYEKL. This CDR3 comprises 19 residues. Trimming took off 5 bases at V and 0 bases at J, with 23 bases between the two ends. Sequenced: peripheral blood. The source of this sequence is a man aged 50-60 years with active or convalescent COVID-19. The V and J genes are TRBV4-1 and TRBJ2-1, with a tentative D call TRBD2 (6 bases). CDR3 sequence reads: CASSSRKPGLLNSYNEQFF. In nucleotides, the CDR3 is TGCGCCAGCAGCAGCCGGAAACCGGGACTCCTTAACTCCTACAATGAGCAGTTCTTC.